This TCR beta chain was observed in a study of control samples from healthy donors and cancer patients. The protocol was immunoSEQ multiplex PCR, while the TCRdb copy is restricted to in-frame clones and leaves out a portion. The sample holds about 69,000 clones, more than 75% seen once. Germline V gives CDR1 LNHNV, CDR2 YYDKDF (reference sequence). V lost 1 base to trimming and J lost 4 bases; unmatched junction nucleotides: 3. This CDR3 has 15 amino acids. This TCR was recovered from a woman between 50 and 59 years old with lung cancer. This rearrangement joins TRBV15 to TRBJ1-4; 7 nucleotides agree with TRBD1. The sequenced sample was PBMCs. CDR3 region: CATSRAGQLNEKLFF. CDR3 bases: TGTGCCACCAGCAGAGCGGGACAGCTTAATGAAAAACTGTTTTTT.